This T cell receptor (beta chain) was captured by sequencing in a study of CD4 T cells in relation to SARS-CoV-2 and coronaviruses. As for the study in general: TCR beta CDR3s were sequenced after 10-day antigen culture of PBMCs. Study-wide results and caveats: Crossreactive clones expanded significantly less to SARS-CoV-2 than monoreactive clones. This crossreactivity analysis covered spike protein alone, no other viral proteins.

Generated by immunoSEQ multiplex PCR, the TCRdb table keeps only in-frame clones and is missing some. Of tens of thousands of clones in the sample, around 74% were seen once. The V end lost 3 bases, the J end lost 0 bases, and 8 bases lay between the germline ends. The CDR3 totals 14 residues. Germline-derived CDR1 and CDR2 are LNHDA and SQIVND (reference sequence). CD4+ T cells from unexposed donors were obtained before the COVID-19 pandemic (2011-2018). Isolation of CD4+ T cells took place after about eleven days in culture. On this clone: Its antigen is not known.

Sequences were obtained from CD4+ T cells from PBMCs, cultured in vitro. This rearrangement joins TRBV19 to TRBJ2-5, with D possibly TRBD1 on 5 matching bases. The clonotype was recovered from a human donor in good health. The CDR3 here is CASSIRQNQETQYF. The CDR3 region has the DNA TGTGCCAGTAGTATTAGACAGAACCAAGAGACCCAGTACTTC. Using reference TRBV19 and TRBJ2-5 for the parts outside the CDR3, the full variable domain is DGGITQSPKYLFRKEGQNVTLSCEQNLNHDAMYWYRQDPGQGLRLIYYSQIVNDFQKGDIAEGYSVSREKKESFPLTVTSAQKNPTAFYLCASSIRQNQETQYFGPGTRLLVL.